The sequence of this T cell receptor beta chain was determined in a study of blood T cell repertoires in COVID-19. The CDR3 contains 15 residues. Germline CDR1 reads MDHEN; CDR2 reads SYDVKM. V was clipped by 6 bases and J by 7 bases, with 18 bases between them. Methods used by the authors: Researchers report that nucleated cell counts were estimated from reference gene primer amplification. The assay was immunoSEQ multiplex PCR, and TCRdb's table has in-frame clones only and misses some. For V, J and clone size, that table is used; D and trimming come from the DNA. The sample consists of about 250,000 clones, about 85% of them appearing once. Clinical history as reported by participants underpinned cohort assignment.

The receptor comes from a woman aged 50 to 65 who had been exposed to COVID-19. The chain employs TRBV28 and TRBJ1-4, with D unclear. Sequenced: PBMCs or T cells enriched from blood (not recorded which). The chain's CDR3 is CASSPPPGKGEKLFF. CDR3 DNA sequence: TGTGCCAGCAGCCCCCCCCCGGGGAAGGGTGAAAAACTGTTTTTT.